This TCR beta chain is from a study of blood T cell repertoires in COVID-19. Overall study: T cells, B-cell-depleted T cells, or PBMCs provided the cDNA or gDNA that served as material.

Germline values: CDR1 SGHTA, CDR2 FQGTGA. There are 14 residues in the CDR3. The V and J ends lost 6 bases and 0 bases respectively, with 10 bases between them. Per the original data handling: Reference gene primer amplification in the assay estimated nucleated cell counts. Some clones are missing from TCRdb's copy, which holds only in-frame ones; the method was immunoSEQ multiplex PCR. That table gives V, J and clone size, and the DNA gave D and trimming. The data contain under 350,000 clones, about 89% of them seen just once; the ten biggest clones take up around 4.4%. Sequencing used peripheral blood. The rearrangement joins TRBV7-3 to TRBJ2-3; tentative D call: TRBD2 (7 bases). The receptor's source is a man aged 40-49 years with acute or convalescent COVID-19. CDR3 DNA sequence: TGTGCCAGCAGTCGGGGGGCGAGCACAGATACGCAGTATTTT. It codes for CASSRGASTDTQYF. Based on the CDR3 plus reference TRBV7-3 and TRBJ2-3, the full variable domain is GAGVSQTPSNKVTEKGKYVELRCDPISGHTALYWYRQSLGQGPEFLIYFQGTGAADDSGLPNDRFFAVRPEGSVSTLKIQRTERGDSAVYLCASSRGASTDTQYFGPGTRLTVL.